The sequence of this TCR beta chain was determined in a study of OX40 agonist ivuxolimab in advanced cancers. The assay was immunoSEQ multiplex PCR, and TCRdb's table has in-frame clones only and misses some. The sample contains tens of thousands of clones, less than 90% of which appear only once. Per the germline V gene, CDR1 is LNHNV and CDR2 is YYDKDF (reference sequence). The CDR3 has 16 residues. J lost 1 base, V lost 3 bases, and 5 bases had no gene match. This specimen consisted of CD4+ or CD8+ T cells sorted from blood, obtained in a trial of the OX40 agonist ivuxolimab. The source is an adult with an advanced solid tumor such as melanoma, head and neck, liver or kidney cancer. The rearrangement uses TRBV15 and TRBJ1-1, with 10 bases lining up with TRBD1. The CDR3 reads CATSSRDRGPNTEAFF. In DNA form, the CDR3 reads TGTGCCACCAGCAGTAGGGACAGGGGCCCGAACACTGAAGCTTTCTTT.